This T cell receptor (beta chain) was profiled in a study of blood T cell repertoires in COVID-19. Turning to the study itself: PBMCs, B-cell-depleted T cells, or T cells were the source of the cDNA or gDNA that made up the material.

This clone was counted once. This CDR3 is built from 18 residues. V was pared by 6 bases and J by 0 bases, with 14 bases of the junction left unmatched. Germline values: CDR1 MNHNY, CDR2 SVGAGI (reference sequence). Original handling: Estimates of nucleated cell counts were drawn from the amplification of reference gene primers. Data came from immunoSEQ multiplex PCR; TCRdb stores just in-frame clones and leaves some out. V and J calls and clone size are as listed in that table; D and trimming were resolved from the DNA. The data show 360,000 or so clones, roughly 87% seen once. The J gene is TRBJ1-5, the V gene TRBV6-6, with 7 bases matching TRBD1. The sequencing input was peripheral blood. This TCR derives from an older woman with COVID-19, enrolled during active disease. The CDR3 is CASSRFYPGQYSNQPQHF. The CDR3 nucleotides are TGTGCCAGCAGCCGATTCTATCCGGGACAGTATAGCAATCAGCCCCAGCATTTT.